This T cell receptor (beta chain) was identified in a study of shared clonotypes between healthy human individuals. Study background: Three plates were used per donor for CD4 naive, three for CD4 memory, two for CD8 naive and one for CD8 memory.

Each cell subset's genomic DNA was divided evenly among several immunoSEQ plates. The repertoire was sequenced with immunoSEQ multiplex PCR; TCRdb's copy has only in-frame clones and lacks some. The sample yields millions of clones, around nine tenths seen once. This CDR3 has 14 residues. Germline CDR1 and CDR2: GTSNPN and SVGIG (reference sequence). Trimming took 2 bases from V and 5 from J; bases not matched to a gene: 6. Only one count was recorded for this clone. This clonotype was obtained from a young man in good health. V gene TRBV30 combines with J gene TRBJ1-5, with 7 bases that match TRBD1. Sequencing input: naive CD4+ T cells sorted from blood. Subset indicated: CD45RA+ positively selected. CDR3 DNA sequence: TGTGCCTGGAGTCCCAGGGGGAATGATCAGCCCCAGCATTTT. This encodes CAWSPRGNDQPQHF.